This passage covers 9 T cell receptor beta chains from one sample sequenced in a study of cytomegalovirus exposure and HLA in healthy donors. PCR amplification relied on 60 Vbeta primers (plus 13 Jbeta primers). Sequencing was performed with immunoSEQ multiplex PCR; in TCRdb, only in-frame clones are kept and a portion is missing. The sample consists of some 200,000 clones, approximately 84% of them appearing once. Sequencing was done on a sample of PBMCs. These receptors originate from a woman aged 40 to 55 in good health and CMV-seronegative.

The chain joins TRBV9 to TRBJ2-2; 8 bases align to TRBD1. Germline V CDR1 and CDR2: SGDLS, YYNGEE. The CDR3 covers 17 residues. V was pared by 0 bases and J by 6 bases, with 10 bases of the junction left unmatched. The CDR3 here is CASSVASGTGGAGELFF. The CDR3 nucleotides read TGTGCCAGCAGCGTAGCTAGTGGGACAGGCGGTGCCGGGGAGCTGTTTTTT.

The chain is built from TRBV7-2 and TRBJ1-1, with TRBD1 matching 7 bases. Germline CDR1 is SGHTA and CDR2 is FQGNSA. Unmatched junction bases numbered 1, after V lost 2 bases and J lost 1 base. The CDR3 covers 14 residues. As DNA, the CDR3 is TGTGCCAGCAGCTTAAACAGGGGGAACACTGAAGCTTTCTTT. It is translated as CASSLNRGNTEAFF.

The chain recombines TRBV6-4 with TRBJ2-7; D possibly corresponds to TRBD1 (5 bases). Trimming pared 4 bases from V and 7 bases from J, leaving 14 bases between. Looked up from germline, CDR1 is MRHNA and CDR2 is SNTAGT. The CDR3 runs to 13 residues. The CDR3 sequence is CASSVLLGEEQYF. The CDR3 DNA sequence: TGTGCCAGCAGTGTACTATTAGGGGAAGAGCAGTACTTC.

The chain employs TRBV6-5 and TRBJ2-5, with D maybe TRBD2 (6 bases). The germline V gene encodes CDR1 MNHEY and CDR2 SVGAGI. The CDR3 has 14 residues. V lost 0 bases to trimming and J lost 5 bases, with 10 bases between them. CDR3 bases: TGTGCCAGCAGTTACTCGATTCGGGGGGAGACCCAGTACTTC. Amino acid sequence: CASSYSIRGETQYF.

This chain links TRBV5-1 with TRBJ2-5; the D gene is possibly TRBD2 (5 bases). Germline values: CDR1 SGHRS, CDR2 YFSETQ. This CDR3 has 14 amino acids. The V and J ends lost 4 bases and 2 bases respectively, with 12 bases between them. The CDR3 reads CASSGGRSQETQYF. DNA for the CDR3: TGCGCCAGCAGCGGAGGACGGTCTCAAGAGACCCAGTACTTC.

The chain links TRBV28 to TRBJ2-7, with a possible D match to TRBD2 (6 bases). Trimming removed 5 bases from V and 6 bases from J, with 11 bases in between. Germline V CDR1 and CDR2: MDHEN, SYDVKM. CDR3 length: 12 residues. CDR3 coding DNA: TGTGCCAGCAGTCCTTTGACTAGCGAGCAGTACTTC. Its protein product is CASSPLTSEQYF.

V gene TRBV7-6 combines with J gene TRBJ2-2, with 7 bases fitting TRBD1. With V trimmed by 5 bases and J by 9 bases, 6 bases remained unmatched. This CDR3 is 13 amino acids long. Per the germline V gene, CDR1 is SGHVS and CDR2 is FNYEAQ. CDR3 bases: TGTGCCAGCAGCGGTTACAGGGGCAGGGAGCTGTTTTTT. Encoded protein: CASSGYRGRELFF.

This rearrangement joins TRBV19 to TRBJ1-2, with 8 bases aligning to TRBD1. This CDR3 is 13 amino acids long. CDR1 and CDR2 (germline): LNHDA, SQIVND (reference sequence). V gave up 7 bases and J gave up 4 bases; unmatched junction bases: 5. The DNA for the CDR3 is TGTGCCAGTATGAGCGACAGGGGCTATGGCTACACCTTC. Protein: CASMSDRGYGYTF.

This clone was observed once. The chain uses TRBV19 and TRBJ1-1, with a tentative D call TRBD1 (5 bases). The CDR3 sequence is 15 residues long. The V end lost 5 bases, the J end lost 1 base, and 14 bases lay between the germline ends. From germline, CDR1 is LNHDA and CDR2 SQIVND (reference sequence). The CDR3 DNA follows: TGTGCCAGTAGTGATTCGGGGGAAGGGAACACTGAAGCTTTCTTT. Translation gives CASSDSGEGNTEAFF.